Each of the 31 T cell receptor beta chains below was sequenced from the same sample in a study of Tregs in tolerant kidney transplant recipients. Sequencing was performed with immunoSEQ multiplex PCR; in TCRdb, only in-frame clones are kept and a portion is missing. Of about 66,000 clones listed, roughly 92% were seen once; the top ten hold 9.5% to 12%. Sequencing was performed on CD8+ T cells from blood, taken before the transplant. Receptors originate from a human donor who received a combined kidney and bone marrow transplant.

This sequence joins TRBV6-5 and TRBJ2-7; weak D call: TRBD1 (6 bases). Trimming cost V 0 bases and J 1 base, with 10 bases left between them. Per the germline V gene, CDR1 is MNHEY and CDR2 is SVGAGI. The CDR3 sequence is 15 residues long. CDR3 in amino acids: CASSYSPGESYEQYF. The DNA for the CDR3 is TGTGCCAGCAGTTACTCCCCAGGGGAATCCTACGAGCAGTACTTC.

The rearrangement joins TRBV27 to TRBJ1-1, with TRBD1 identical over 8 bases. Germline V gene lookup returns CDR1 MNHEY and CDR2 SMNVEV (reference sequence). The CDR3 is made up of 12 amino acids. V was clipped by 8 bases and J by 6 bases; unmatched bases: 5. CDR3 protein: CASRTGSAEAFF. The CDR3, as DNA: TGTGCCAGCCGGACAGGGAGCGCTGAAGCTTTCTTT.

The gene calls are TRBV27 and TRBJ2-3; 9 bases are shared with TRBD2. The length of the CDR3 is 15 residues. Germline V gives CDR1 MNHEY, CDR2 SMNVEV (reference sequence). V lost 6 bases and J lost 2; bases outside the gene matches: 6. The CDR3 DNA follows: TGTGCCAGCAGAATCCTAGCGGGACTCACAGATACGCAGTATTTT. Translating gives CASRILAGLTDTQYF.

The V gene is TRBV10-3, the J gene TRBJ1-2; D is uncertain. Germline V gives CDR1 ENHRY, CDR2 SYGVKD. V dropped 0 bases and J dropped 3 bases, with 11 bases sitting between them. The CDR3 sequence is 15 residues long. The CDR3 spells CAISESKQVYYGYTF. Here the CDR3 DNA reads TGTGCCATCAGTGAGTCGAAGCAGGTCTACTATGGCTACACCTTC.

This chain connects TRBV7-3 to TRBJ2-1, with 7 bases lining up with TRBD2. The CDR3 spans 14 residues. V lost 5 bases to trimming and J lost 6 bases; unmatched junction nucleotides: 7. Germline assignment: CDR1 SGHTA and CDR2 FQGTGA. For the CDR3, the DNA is TGTGCCAGCAGCCCTATGGGGGGGACCAATGAGCAGTTCTTC. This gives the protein CASSPMGGTNEQFF.

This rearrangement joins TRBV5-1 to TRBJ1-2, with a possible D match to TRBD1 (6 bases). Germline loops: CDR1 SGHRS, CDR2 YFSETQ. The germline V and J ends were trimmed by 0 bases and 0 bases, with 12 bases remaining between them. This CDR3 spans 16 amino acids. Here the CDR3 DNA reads TGCGCCAGCAGCTTGGCCGTGGGGGCAACTAACTATGGCTACACCTTC. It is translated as CASSLAVGATNYGYTF.

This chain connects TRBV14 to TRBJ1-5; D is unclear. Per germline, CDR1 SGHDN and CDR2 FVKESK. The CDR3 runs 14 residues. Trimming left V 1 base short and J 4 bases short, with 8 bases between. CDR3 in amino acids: CASSQAVVNQPQHF. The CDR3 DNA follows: TGTGCCAGCAGCCAAGCGGTCGTTAATCAGCCCCAGCATTTT.

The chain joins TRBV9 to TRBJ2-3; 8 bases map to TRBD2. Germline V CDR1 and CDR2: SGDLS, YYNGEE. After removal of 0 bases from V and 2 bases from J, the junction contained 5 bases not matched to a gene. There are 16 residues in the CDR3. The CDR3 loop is CASSVEISGITDTQYF. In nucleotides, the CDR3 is TGTGCCAGCAGCGTAGAAATTAGCGGGATCACAGATACGCAGTATTTT. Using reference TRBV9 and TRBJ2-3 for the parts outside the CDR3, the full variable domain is DSGVTQTPKHLITATGQRVTLRCSPRSGDLSVYWYQQSLDQGLQFLIQYYNGEERAKGNILERFSAQQFPDLHSELNLSSLELGDSALYFCASSVEISGITDTQYFGPGTRLTVL.

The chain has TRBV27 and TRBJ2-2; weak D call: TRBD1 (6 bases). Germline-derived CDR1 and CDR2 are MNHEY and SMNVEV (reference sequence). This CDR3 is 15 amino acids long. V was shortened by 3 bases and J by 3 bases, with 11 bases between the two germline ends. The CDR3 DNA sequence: TGTGCCAGCAGTTTCGCAGGGGCGGACACCGGGGAGCTGTTTTTT. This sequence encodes CASSFAGADTGELFF.

The chain's CDR3 is CASSPNRGRTAGAYEQYF. Written as DNA, the CDR3 is TGTGCCAGCTCACCAAACAGGGGGCGCACGGCTGGCGCCTACGAGCAGTACTTC. The chain links TRBV18 to TRBJ2-7; TRBD1 matches 9 bases. Germline loops: CDR1 KGHSH, CDR2 LQKENI. The ends lost 2 bases at V and 2 bases at J; junction bases unmatched: 13. This CDR3 is built from 18 residues. Filled out from reference TRBV18 and TRBJ2-7, the complete variable domain reads NAGVMQNPRHLVRRRGQEARLRCSPMKGHSHVYWYRQLPEEGLKFMVYLQKENIIDESGMPKERFSAEFPKEGPSILRIQQVVRGDSAAYFCASSPNRGRTAGAYEQYFGPGTRLTVT.

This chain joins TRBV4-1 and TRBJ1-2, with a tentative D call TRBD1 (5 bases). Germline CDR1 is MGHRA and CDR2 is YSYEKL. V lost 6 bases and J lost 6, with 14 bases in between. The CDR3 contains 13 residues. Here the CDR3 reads CASRASGGDGYTF. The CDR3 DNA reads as TGCGCCAGCAGGGCATCGGGGGGGGATGGCTACACCTTC.

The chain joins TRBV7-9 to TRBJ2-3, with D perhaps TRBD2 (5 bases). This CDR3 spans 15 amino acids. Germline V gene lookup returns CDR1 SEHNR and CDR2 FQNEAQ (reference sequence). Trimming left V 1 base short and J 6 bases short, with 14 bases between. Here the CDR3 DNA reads TGTGCCAGCAGCTTAGTACAAAGCGGAAACGATACGCAGTATTTT. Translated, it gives CASSLVQSGNDTQYF.

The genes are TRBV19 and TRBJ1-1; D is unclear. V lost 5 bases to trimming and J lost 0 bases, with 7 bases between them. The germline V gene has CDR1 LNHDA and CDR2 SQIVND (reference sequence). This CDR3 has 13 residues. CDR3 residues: CASSSRMNTEAFF. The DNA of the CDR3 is TGTGCCAGTAGTTCCAGGATGAACACTGAAGCTTTCTTT.

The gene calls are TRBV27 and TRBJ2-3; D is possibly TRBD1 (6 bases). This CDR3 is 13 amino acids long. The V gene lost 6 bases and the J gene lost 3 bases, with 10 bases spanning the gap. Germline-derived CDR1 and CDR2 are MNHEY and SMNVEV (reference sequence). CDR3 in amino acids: CASRKTGTDTQYF. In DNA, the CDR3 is TGTGCCAGCAGGAAGACAGGTACAGATACGCAGTATTTT.

The CDR3: CASSPGLAGEETQYF. The CDR3 nucleotides read TGTGCCAGCTCACCGGGACTAGCGGGGGAAGAGACCCAGTACTTC. This chain uses TRBV18 with TRBJ2-5, with 14 positions matching TRBD2. Germline CDR1 KGHSH, CDR2 LQKENI. V lost 3 bases to trimming and J lost 3 bases; unmatched junction nucleotides: 0. The CDR3 totals 15 residues.

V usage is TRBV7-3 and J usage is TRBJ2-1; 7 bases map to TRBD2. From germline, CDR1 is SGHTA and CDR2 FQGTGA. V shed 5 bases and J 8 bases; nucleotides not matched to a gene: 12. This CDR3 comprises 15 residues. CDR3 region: CASSKLATSWDEQFF. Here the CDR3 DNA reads TGTGCCAGCAGCAAACTAGCGACGTCCTGGGATGAGCAGTTCTTC. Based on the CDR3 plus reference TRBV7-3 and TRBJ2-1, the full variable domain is GAGVSQTPSNKVTEKGKYVELRCDPISGHTALYWYRQSLGQGPEFLIYFQGTGAADDSGLPNDRFFAVRPEGSVSTLKIQRTERGDSAVYLCASSKLATSWDEQFFGPGTRLTVL.

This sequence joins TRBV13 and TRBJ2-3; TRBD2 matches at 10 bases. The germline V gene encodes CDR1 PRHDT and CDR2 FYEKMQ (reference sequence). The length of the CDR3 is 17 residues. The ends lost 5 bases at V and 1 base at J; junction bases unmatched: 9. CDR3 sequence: CASSPGGTSGGTDTQYF. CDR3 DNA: TGTGCCAGCAGCCCCGGAGGTACTAGCGGGGGCACAGATACGCAGTATTTT.

The CDR3 here is CASSLVDSYNEQFF. The CDR3 DNA follows: TGTGCCAGCAGCTTGGTAGACTCCTACAATGAGCAGTTCTTC. The chain links TRBV5-6 to TRBJ2-1; D unclear. The CDR3 spans 14 residues. Trimming removed 0 bases from V and 0 bases from J, with 4 bases in between. Per germline, CDR1 SGHDT and CDR2 YYEEEE.

The CDR3 here is CASSPGGYNSPLHF. The CDR3, as DNA: TGTGCCAGCAGCCCCGGGGGGTATAATTCACCCCTCCACTTT. This chain joins TRBV7-9 and TRBJ1-6; maybe TRBD1 (5 bases). CDR3 length equals 14 residues. V gave up 5 bases and J gave up 4 bases, with 9 bases separating them. The germline CDR1 and CDR2 sequences are SEHNR and FQNEAQ (reference sequence).

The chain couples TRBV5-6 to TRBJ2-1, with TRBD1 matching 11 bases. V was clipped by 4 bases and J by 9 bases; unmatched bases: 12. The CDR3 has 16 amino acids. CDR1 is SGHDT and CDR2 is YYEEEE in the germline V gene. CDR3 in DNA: TGTGCCAGCAGCGAAGGGACAGGGGGTTCCCGGGGTGAGCAGTTCTTC. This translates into CASSEGTGGSRGEQFF.

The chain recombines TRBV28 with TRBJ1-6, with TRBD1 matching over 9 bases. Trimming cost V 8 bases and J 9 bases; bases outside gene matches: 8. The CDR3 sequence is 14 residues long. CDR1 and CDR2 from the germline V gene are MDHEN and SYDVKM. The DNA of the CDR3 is TGTGCCAGCGTCCTACAGGGGGCAGGTTCACCCCTCCACTTT. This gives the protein CASVLQGAGSPLHF.

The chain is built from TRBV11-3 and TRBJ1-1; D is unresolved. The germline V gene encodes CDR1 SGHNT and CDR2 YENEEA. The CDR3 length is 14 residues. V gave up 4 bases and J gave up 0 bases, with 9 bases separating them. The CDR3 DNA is TGTGCCAGCAGCTCGGGAGGCATGAACACTGAAGCTTTCTTT. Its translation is CASSSGGMNTEAFF.

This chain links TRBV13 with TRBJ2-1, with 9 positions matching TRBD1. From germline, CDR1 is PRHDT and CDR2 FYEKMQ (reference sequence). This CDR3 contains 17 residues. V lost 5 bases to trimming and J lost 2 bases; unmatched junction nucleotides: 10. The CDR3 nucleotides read TGTGCCAGCAGCCCAAGGACAGGGGAGGGGACCTACAATGAGCAGTTCTTC. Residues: CASSPRTGEGTYNEQFF.

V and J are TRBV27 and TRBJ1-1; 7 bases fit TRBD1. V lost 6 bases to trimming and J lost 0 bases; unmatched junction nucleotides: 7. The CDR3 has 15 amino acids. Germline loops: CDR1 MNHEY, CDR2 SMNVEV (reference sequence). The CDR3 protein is CASSDATGMNTEAFF. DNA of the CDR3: TGTGCCAGCAGCGACGCGACAGGGATGAACACTGAAGCTTTCTTT.

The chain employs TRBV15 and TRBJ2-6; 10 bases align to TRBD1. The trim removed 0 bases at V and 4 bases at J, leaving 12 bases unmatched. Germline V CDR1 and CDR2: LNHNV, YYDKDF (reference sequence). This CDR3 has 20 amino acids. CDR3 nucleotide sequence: TGTGCCACCAGCAGAGATAGGGGGCCGGGACAGGGGCCAGGGGCCAACGTCCTGACTTTC. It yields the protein CATSRDRGPGQGPGANVLTF.

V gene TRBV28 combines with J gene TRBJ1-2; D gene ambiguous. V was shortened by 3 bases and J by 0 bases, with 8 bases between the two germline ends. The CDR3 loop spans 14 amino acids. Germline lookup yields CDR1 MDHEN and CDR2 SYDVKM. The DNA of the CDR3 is TGTGCCAGCAGTTTTGCAGTCGCTAACTATGGCTACACCTTC. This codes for CASSFAVANYGYTF.

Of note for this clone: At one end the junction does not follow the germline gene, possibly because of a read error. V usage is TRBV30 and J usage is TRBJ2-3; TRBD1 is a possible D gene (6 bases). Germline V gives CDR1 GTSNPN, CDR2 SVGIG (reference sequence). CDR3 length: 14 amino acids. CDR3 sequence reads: CVWNGDISTDTQYF. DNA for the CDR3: TGTGTCTGGAACGGGGACATTTCGACAGATACGCAGTATTTT.

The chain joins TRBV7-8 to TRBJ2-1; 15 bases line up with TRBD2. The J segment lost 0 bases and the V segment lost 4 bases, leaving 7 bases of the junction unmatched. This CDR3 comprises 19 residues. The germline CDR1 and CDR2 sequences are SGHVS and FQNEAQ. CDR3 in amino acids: CASSSGLAGGPSSYNEQFF. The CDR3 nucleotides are TGTGCCAGCAGCTCGGGACTAGCGGGAGGACCGAGCTCCTACAATGAGCAGTTCTTC.

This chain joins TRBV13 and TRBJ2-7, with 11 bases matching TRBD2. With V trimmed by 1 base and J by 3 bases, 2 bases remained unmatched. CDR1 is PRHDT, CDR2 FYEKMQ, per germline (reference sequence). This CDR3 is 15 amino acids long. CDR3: CASSLAGTSGYEQYF. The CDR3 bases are TGTGCCAGCAGCTTAGCCGGGACTAGCGGCTACGAGCAGTACTTC. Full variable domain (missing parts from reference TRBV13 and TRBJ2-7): AAGVIQSPRHLIKEKRETATLKCYPIPRHDTVYWYQQGPGQDPQFLISFYEKMQSDKGSIPDRFSAQQFSDYHSELNMSSLELGDSALYFCASSLAGTSGYEQYFGPGTRLTVT.

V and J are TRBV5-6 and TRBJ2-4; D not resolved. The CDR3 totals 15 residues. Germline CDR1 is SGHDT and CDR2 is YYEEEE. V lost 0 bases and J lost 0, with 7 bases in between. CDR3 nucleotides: TGTGCCAGCAGCTTGGGCAGACTAGCCAAAAACATTCAGTACTTC. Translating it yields CASSLGRLAKNIQYF.

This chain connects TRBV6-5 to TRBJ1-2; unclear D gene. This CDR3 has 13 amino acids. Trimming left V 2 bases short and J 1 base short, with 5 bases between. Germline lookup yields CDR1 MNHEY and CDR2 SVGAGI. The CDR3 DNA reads TGTGCCAGCAGTTACCCGGGTAACTATGGCTACACCTTC. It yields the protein CASSYPGNYGYTF.